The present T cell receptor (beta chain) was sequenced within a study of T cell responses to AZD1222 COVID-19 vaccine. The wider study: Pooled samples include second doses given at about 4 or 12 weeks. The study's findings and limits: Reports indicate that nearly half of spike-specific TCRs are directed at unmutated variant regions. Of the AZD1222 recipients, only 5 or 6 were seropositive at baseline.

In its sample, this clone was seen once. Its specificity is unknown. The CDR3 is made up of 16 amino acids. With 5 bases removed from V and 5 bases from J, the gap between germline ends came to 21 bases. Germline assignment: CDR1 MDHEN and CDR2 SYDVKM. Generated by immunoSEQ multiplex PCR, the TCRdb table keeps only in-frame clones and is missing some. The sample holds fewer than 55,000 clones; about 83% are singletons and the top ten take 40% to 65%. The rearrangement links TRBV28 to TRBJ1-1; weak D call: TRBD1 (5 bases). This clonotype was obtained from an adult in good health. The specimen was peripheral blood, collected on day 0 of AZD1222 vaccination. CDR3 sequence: CASSPPLERGWTEAFF. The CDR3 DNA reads TGTGCCAGCAGTCCCCCCCTAGAAAGGGGTTGGACTGAAGCTTTCTTT.